This TCR beta chain is from a study of blood T cell repertoires in COVID-19. Study-wide context: Sites across the United States, Italy and Spain contributed samples from acute and convalescent COVID-19.

Authors' methods: How many nucleated cells were present was estimated from reference gene primer amplification. Profiled with immunoSEQ multiplex PCR; TCRdb holds only in-frame clones, not every one. The V and J calls and clone size come from that table; D and trimming were worked out from the DNA. The data contain a few hundred thousand clones, 80% to 85% of them singletons. With 6 bases clipped from V and 4 bases from J, the junction kept 20 bases outside the gene matches. The CDR3 extends over 18 amino acids. Germline CDR1 is SQVTM and CDR2 is ANQGSEA. The sample comprised peripheral blood. The chain recombines TRBV29-1 with TRBJ2-2, with 7 bases identical to TRBD1. The sequence was obtained from a woman aged 55-70 years with acute or convalescent COVID-19. CDR3 protein: CSVAGQVGPGRPTGELFF. The CDR3 DNA reads TGCAGCGTGGCCGGACAGGTCGGCCCGGGAAGGCCCACCGGGGAGCTGTTTTTT.